This T cell receptor beta chain was recorded in a study of response to subunit inactivated influenza vaccine. With respect to this clonotype: Its antigen is unknown.

Germline CDR1 and CDR2: GTSNPN and SVGIG (reference sequence). The CDR3 runs to 16 residues. With 2 bases removed from V and 3 bases from J, the gap between germline ends came to 20 bases. TCRdb analysed the RT-PCR reads with MiXCR anew, one entry per CDR3 protein. Altogether about 780,000 distinct CDR3 sequences are present, less than 20% being singletons, with the ten largest covering roughly 10%. Overall study results and limits: With each seasonal influenza vaccination, the authors suggested, few new T cells are recruited.

The gene calls are TRBV30 and TRBJ2-7; possible D gene TRBD1, 6 bases. The clonotype originates from a man in his fifties or sixties who received an inactivated influenza vaccine. The input for sequencing was PBMCs from blood, taken about 5 days after vaccination. CDR3 DNA sequence: TGTGCCTGGAGTCCACCGGGACACTCTCCGCGCTACGAGCAGTACTTC. This encodes CAWSPPGHSPRYEQYF.